The 29 T cell receptor beta chains below come from one sample, sequenced in a study of control samples from healthy donors and cancer patients. Sequencing was performed with immunoSEQ multiplex PCR; in TCRdb, only in-frame clones are kept and a portion is missing. The table lists about 150,000 clones, 75% to 95% of them singletons. Sequenced material: blood. The receptors originated from a woman between 40 and 50 years old in good health.

In its sample, this clone was seen once. The rearrangement joins TRBV5-1 to TRBJ1-1; D uncertain. The CDR3 extends over 15 amino acids. Germline CDR1 SGHRS, CDR2 YFSETQ. Trimming cost V 1 base and J 0 bases, with 10 bases left between them. The CDR3 region is CASSLMTRMNTEAFF. The CDR3 bases are TGCGCCAGCAGCTTGATGACGCGAATGAACACTGAAGCTTTCTTT.

This clone appeared a single time. A junction end diverges from the germline sequence, so it may reflect a read error. The rearrangement uses TRBV19 and TRBJ1-2; D might be TRBD1 (5 bases). CDR3 length equals 14 residues. Germline CDR1 reads LNHDA; CDR2 reads SQIVND (reference sequence). The CDR3 loop is CASRTRGGVYALAF. The CDR3, as DNA: TGTGCCAGTAGGACTCGGGGGGGAGTTTATGCACTCGCCTTC.

The chain uses TRBV27 and TRBJ1-4; D is perhaps TRBD1 (6 bases). Germline lookup yields CDR1 MNHEY and CDR2 SMNVEV (reference sequence). The ends were cut back, 2 bases at V and 8 bases at J, with 12 bases in the middle. The CDR3 is 14 residues long. CDR3 coding DNA: TGTGCCAGCAGTTTAGCAGGGGCTGGAGAAAAACTGTTTTTT. This gives the protein CASSLAGAGEKLFF.

V and J are TRBV2 and TRBJ1-6; D is unclear. Germline assignment: CDR1 SNHLY and CDR2 FYNNEI. This CDR3 is built from 11 residues. Between the trimmed V and J ends, which lost 3 bases and 7 bases, there was a span of 1 base. The CDR3 loop is CASSENSPLHF. The CDR3, as DNA: TGTGCCAGCAGTGAGAATTCACCCCTCCACTTT. Variable domain in full (rest from reference TRBV2 and TRBJ1-6): EPEVTQTPSHQVTQMGQEVILRCVPISNHLYFYWYRQILGQKVEFLVSFYNNEISEKSEIFDDQFSVERPDGSNFTLKIRSTKLEDSAMYFCASSENSPLHFGNGTRLTVT.

The chain employs TRBV7-6 and TRBJ1-4; 7 nucleotides agree with TRBD1. The trim removed 4 bases at V and 5 bases at J, leaving 10 bases unmatched. Germline CDR1 reads SGHVS; CDR2 reads FNYEAQ. CDR3 length: 16 amino acids. This chain's CDR3 is CASSSPTGAPNEKLFF. The CDR3 DNA sequence: TGTGCCAGCAGCTCTCCAACAGGGGCCCCGAATGAAAAACTGTTTTTT. The variable domain in full, completed from reference TRBV7-6 and TRBJ1-4, reads GAGVSQSPRYKVTKRGQDVALRCDPISGHVSLYWYRQALGQGPEFLTYFNYEAQQDKSGLPNDRFSAERPEGSISTLTIQRTEQRDSAMYRCASSSPTGAPNEKLFFGSGTQLSVL.

The chain recombines TRBV7-8 with TRBJ1-1, with a weak D call TRBD1 (6 bases). Germline V CDR1 and CDR2: SGHVS, FQNEAQ. There are 14 residues in the CDR3. V shed 5 bases and J shed 2 bases, with 12 bases lying between them. The CDR3 DNA reads as TGTGCCAGCAGCACAGGGACATCTAACACTGAAGCTTTCTTT. Its protein product is CASSTGTSNTEAFF.

The rearrangement joins TRBV6-5 to TRBJ1-2, with unresolved D. The CDR3 runs to 12 residues. Germline V gives CDR1 MNHEY, CDR2 SVGAGI. Deletions cut 10 bases from V and 4 bases from J, with 13 bases between. This CDR3 is CATTQRVYGYTF. The DNA of the CDR3 is TGTGCCACCACCCAACGGGTCTATGGCTACACCTTC.

J is TRBJ1-2 and V is TRBV3-1 (or the pseudogene TRBV3-2); D gene unclear. The V end was cut by 5 bases, the J end by 4 bases, with 11 bases between. Germline lookup yields CDR1 LGHDT and CDR2 YNNKEL (reference sequence). The CDR3 loop spans 13 amino acids. For the CDR3, the DNA is TGTGCCAGCAGCGCTCAGGTCCGCTATGGCTACACCTTC. It specifies CASSAQVRYGYTF.

The chain is built from TRBV1 and TRBJ2-7; TRBD2, the table's D call, lacks a check against the DNA. TRBV1 is a listed pseudogene. This CDR3 region has 15 residues. CDR3 nucleotides: TGCACCAGCAGCCCCCCCACAGCGGGCCACTACGAGCAGTACTTC. This encodes CTSSPPTAGHYEQYF.

The chain combines TRBV11-2 with TRBJ2-7; TRBD1 matches 9 bases. V trimming: 1 base; J trimming: 8 bases; junction bases outside the gene matches: 21. Germline lookup yields CDR1 SGHAT and CDR2 FQNNGV. The CDR3 runs to 19 residues. The CDR3 loop is CASSLGDRAFRAGRLQQYF. CDR3 sequence (DNA): TGTGCCAGCAGCTTAGGGGACAGGGCATTCCGCGCTGGTAGATTACAGCAGTACTTC.

The chain recombines TRBV10-3 with TRBJ2-7; 8 bases agree with TRBD1. V lost 5 bases, J lost 0 bases, and 12 bases stayed unmatched. The CDR3 consists of 17 residues. The germline V gene encodes CDR1 ENHRY and CDR2 SYGVKD. The CDR3 DNA follows: TGTGCCATCAGTTCATCCGTGGGGACAGGAGACTCCTACGAGCAGTACTTC. Encoded protein: CAISSSVGTGDSYEQYF.

Concerning this clone: The same CDR3 can be traced to other DNA sequences in this sample. This chain links TRBV14 with TRBJ1-1; TRBD1 might be the D (5 bases). There are 13 residues in the CDR3. Deletions cut 3 bases from V and 2 bases from J, with 7 bases between. Germline V gives CDR1 SGHDN, CDR2 FVKESK. CDR3 amino acids: CASSQQGNTEAFF. CDR3 in DNA: TGTGCCAGCAGCCAGCAGGGAAACACTGAAGCTTTCTTT.

The V and J genes are TRBV9 and TRBJ2-3, with 8 nucleotides matching TRBD2. Germline V gene data show CDR1 as SGDLS and CDR2 as YYNGEE. V was clipped by 0 bases and J by 5 bases; unmatched bases: 8. The CDR3 length is 16 residues. The CDR3 DNA is TGTGCCAGCAGCGTAGGAAACGGGGGGGCCGAAGATACGCAGTATTTT. The encoded protein is CASSVGNGGAEDTQYF.

This chain joins TRBV19 and TRBJ1-5, with 8 bases aligning to TRBD1. The length of the CDR3 is 15 residues. Germline CDR1 LNHDA, CDR2 SQIVND (reference sequence). The junction had 9 bases not matched to a gene; V was cut back by 5 bases and J by 6 bases. The CDR3 loop is CASSRQGREGQPQHF. CDR3 sequence (DNA): TGTGCCAGTAGTCGACAGGGGCGCGAGGGTCAGCCCCAGCATTTT.

The chain is built from TRBV13 and TRBJ2-1; the D gene is possibly TRBD1 (5 bases). Trimming stripped 5 bases from V and 10 bases from J, with 18 bases between. The germline V gene encodes CDR1 PRHDT and CDR2 FYEKMQ (reference sequence). This CDR3 is built from 14 residues. The CDR3 reads CASSPGSSPGEQFF. The CDR3 DNA reads TGTGCCAGCAGCCCCGGGTCCTCCCCAGGGGAGCAGTTCTTC. Based on the CDR3 plus reference TRBV13 and TRBJ2-1, the full variable domain is AAGVIQSPRHLIKEKRETATLKCYPIPRHDTVYWYQQGPGQDPQFLISFYEKMQSDKGSIPDRFSAQQFSDYHSELNMSSLELGDSALYFCASSPGSSPGEQFFGPGTRLTVL.

The chain is built from TRBV4-1 and TRBJ2-3; D not certain. Between the trimmed V and J ends, which lost 0 bases and 8 bases, there was a span of 15 bases. The CDR3 loop spans 15 amino acids. Germline V gene lookup returns CDR1 MGHRA and CDR2 YSYEKL. The CDR3 sequence is CASSQDGMSYGTQYF. DNA of the CDR3: TGCGCCAGCAGCCAAGATGGTATGAGTTATGGTACGCAGTATTTT.

V usage is TRBV3-1 (or the pseudogene TRBV3-2) and J usage is TRBJ2-1; D may correspond to TRBD1 or TRBD2 (7 bases each). V was shortened by 4 bases and J by 2 bases, with 18 bases between the two germline ends. The CDR3 sequence is 17 residues long. Looked up from germline, CDR1 is LGHDT and CDR2 is YNNKEL (reference sequence). In DNA, the CDR3 is TGTGCCAGCAGCCTCAGGGGGGGCCCCGTGGCCTACAATGAGCAGTTCTTC. It codes for CASSLRGGPVAYNEQFF.

The rearrangement joins TRBV24-1 to TRBJ2-5; D not resolved. V was shortened by 7 bases and J by 1 base, with 9 bases between the two germline ends. The CDR3 covers 13 residues. CDR1 is KGHDR and CDR2 is SFDVKD in the germline V gene. This CDR3 is CATRVPFQETQYF. CDR3 in DNA: TGTGCCACCAGGGTTCCGTTCCAAGAGACCCAGTACTTC.

The rearrangement uses TRBV4-2 and TRBJ1-1; D is uncertain. Per the germline V gene, CDR1 is LGHNA and CDR2 is YNFKEQ. The CDR3 extends over 12 amino acids. Between the trimmed V and J ends, which lost 1 base and 7 bases, there was a span of 7 bases. The CDR3, as DNA: TGTGCCAGCAGCCAAGCAGAAAATGAAGCTTTCTTT. Encoded protein: CASSQAENEAFF.

This chain uses TRBV6-1 with TRBJ2-1; no definite D call. The CDR3 is 13 amino acids. Germline values: CDR1 MNHNS, CDR2 SASEGT. Trimming shortened V by 2 bases and J by 8 bases, and 10 bases separated the two germline ends. CDR3 protein: CASSEKVGDEQFF. The DNA for the CDR3 is TGTGCCAGCAGTGAAAAGGTAGGCGATGAGCAGTTCTTC.

The chain uses TRBV13 and TRBJ1-1; D gene unclear. The CDR3 consists of 14 residues. CDR1 is PRHDT and CDR2 is FYEKMQ in the germline V gene (reference sequence). The V end was cut by 0 bases, the J end by 1 base, with 6 bases between. DNA of the CDR3: TGTGCCAGCAGCTTAGGTCAGGCGAACACTGAAGCTTTCTTT. Translated: CASSLGQANTEAFF.

This rearrangement joins TRBV12-3 or TRBV12-4 to TRBJ2-1; D unresolved. V was clipped by 3 bases and J by 3 bases, with 6 bases between them. CDR3 length: 13 amino acids. CDR3 protein: CASSFGDYNEQFF. DNA of the CDR3: TGTGCCAGCAGTTTCGGAGACTACAATGAGCAGTTCTTC.

This chain links TRBV13 with TRBJ2-2; perhaps TRBD1 as D (5 bases). The germline CDR1 and CDR2 sequences are PRHDT and FYEKMQ (reference sequence). V shed 1 base and J shed 6 bases, with 12 bases lying between them. This CDR3 is built from 15 residues. The CDR3 reads CASSLAGFLAGELFF. The DNA for the CDR3 is TGTGCCAGCAGCTTAGCAGGGTTCCTGGCCGGGGAGCTGTTTTTT.

V gene TRBV6-5 combines with J gene TRBJ2-2, with D perhaps being TRBD1 or TRBD2 (5 bases each). In germline, CDR1 is MNHEY, CDR2 SVGAGI. V lost 2 bases and J 7 bases, leaving 8 bases between the germline ends. The CDR3 is 13 residues long. This CDR3 is CASSYGTVGELFF. The CDR3 DNA reads TGTGCCAGCAGTTACGGGACGGTCGGGGAGCTGTTTTTT.

This clone was counted only a few times. The sample carries other DNA sequences with the same CDR3. The J gene is TRBJ1-3, the V gene TRBV10-2; 8 bases match TRBD1. Germline V gives CDR1 WSHSY, CDR2 SAAADI. This CDR3 comprises 14 residues. J lost 4 bases, V lost 5 bases, and 4 bases had no gene match. The chain's CDR3 is CASSRGQDGNTIYF. As DNA, the CDR3 is TGCGCCAGCAGTCGGGGACAGGACGGAAACACCATATATTTT.

The chain links TRBV12-3 or TRBV12-4 to TRBJ2-7; no definite D call. The CDR3 totals 12 residues. The germline V and J ends were trimmed by 5 bases and 3 bases, with 8 bases remaining between them. DNA for the CDR3: TGTGCCAGCAGTGATCCTCTCTACGAGCAGTACTTC. Protein: CASSDPLYEQYF.

This chain uses TRBV4-1 with TRBJ2-1; a weak D match, TRBD1 (6 bases). The V end was cut by 0 bases, the J end by 2 bases, with 11 bases between. Germline assignment: CDR1 MGHRA and CDR2 YSYEKL. The CDR3 has 16 amino acids. This CDR3 reads CASSQDGDTPYNEQFF. CDR3 nucleotides: TGCGCCAGCAGCCAAGATGGGGACACTCCCTACAATGAGCAGTTCTTC.

The genes are TRBV19 and TRBJ1-5; a weak D match, TRBD1 (6 bases). V was cut by 8 bases and J by 2 bases, with 13 bases left in between. CDR1 and CDR2 (germline): LNHDA, SQIVND (reference sequence). The CDR3 totals 14 residues. The CDR3: CASSQGWGNQPQHF. CDR3 nucleotide sequence: TGTGCCAGTTCACAGGGCTGGGGCAATCAGCCCCAGCATTTT.

J is TRBJ1-2 and V is TRBV6-6; possibly TRBD1 for D (5 bases). Germline V gives CDR1 MNHNY, CDR2 SVGAGI (reference sequence). V was pared by 6 bases and J by 3 bases, with 11 bases between. The CDR3 has 13 amino acids. CDR3 nucleotide sequence: TGTGCCAGCAGAGCGACAGCAGACTATGGCTACACCTTC. Its translation is CASRATADYGYTF.